Ten or more counts support the clone carrying this TCR beta chain. Between the trimmed V and J ends, which lost 2 bases and 4 bases, there was a span of 14 bases. This CDR3 is 15 amino acids long. CDR1 WNHNN and CDR2 SYGVQD come from the germline V gene (reference sequence). These data belong to a study of human T cells and chemical hapten exposure. As to time point: healthy volunteer bleed at 6 weeks. RNA extraction used unfractionated whole blood as the source of total RNA. Via MiXCR, TCRdb re-called the RACE reads, giving one row per CDR3 protein. The repertoire includes 40,000 to 45,000 distinct CDR3 sequences, about 3.7% of them detected once, and 4.5% to 7% sits in the top ten.

This receptor was obtained from a human donor in good health. Some clones in this sample may be carry-over from other donors' samples. The chain recombines TRBV10-1 with TRBJ2-5, with D possibly being TRBD1 or TRBD2 (5 bases each). Sequenced sample: whole blood. The CDR3 is CASSEVVDGGETQYF. CDR3 DNA sequence: TGCGCCAGCAGTGAGGTCGTCGATGGGGGAGAGACCCAGTACTTC.